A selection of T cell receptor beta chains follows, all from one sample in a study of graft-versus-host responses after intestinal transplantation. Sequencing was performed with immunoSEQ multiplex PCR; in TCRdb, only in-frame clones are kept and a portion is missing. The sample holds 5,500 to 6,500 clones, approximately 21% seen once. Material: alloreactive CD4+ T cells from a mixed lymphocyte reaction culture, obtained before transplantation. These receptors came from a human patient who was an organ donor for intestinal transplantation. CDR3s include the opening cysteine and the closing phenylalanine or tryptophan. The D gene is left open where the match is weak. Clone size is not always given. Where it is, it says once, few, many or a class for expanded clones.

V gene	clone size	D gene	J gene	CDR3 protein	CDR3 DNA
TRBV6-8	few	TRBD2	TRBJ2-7	CASSETSGGFYEQYF	TGTGCCAGCAGCGAAACTAGCGGGGGCTTCTACGAGCAGTACTTC
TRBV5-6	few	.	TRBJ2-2	CASSLEHRGAVF	TGTGCCAGCAGCTTGGAACACCGGGGAGCTGTTTTT
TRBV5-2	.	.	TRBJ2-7	CASSAAPTGGIYEQYF	TGTGCCAGCAGCGCCGCCCCCACGGGGGGCATCTACGAGCAGTACTTC
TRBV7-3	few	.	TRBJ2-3	CASSLTRGPAQYF	TGTGCCAGCAGCTTAACGCGGGGGCCGGCGCAGTATTTT
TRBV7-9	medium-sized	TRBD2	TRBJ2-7	CASSPLAGEQYF	TGTGCCAGCAGCCCACTAGCGGGGGAACAGTACTTC
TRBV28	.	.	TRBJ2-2	CASSRAGILYGGELFF	TGTGCCAGCAGTCGCGCAGGGATCTTGTATGGCGGGGAGCTGTTTTTT
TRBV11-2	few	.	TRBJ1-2	CASSFARNSYGYTF	TGTGCCAGCAGCTTCGCCAGAAACTCCTATGGCTACACCTTC
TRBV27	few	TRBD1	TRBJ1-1	CASSLFATGTSEAFF	TGTGCCAGCAGTTTATTTGCGACAGGGACTAGCGAAGCTTTCTTT
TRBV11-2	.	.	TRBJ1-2	CASSTAEGYGYTF	TGTGCCAGCTCCACAGCCGAGGGCTATGGCTACACCTTC
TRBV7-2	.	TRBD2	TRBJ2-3	CASAVRLAGSPDTQYF	TGTGCCAGCGCTGTCCGACTAGCGGGGTCCCCAGATACGCAGTATTTT
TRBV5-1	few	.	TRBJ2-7	CASSAPFPGHEQYF	TGCGCCAGCAGCGCCCCATTTCCGGGACACGAGCAGTACTTC
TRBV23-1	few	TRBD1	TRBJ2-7	CASSHGRGREQYF	TGCGCCAGCAGCCATGGCAGGGGGCGCGAGCAGTACTTC
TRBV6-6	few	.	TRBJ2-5	CAISGQGKWETQYF	TGTGCCATCAGCGGTCAAGGGAAATGGGAGACCCAGTACTTC
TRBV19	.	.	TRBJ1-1	CASSGWQPEAFF	TGTGCCAGTAGTGGATGGCAGCCTGAAGCTTTCTTT
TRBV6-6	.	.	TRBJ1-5	CASSRRTSNQPQHF	TGTGCCAGCAGTCGAAGGACGAGCAATCAGCCCCAGCATTTT
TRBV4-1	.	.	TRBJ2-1	CASSRTLSTDYNEQFF	TGCGCCAGCAGCCGAACACTGTCAACTGACTACAATGAGCAGTTCTTC
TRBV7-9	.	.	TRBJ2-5	CASSFGRGETQYF	TGTGCCAGCAGCTTCGGACGCGGAGAGACCCAGTACTTC
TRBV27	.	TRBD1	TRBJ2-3	CASSPDRGADTQYF	TGTGCCAGCAGTCCAGACAGGGGGGCAGATACGCAGTATTTT
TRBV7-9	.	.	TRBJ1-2	CASSLARQMGGYTF	TGTGCCAGCAGCTTAGCTAGGCAGATGGGTGGCTACACCTTC
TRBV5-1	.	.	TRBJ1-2	CASSPDSVYGYTF	TGCGCCAGCAGCCCGGACAGCGTCTATGGCTACACCTTC
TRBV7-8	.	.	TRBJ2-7	CASSTGGRELNSYAQYF	TGTGCCAGCAGCACCGGGGGGCGGGAATTAAACTCCTACGCGCAGTACTTC
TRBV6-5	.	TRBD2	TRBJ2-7	CASRPGTSIHEQYF	TGTGCCAGCAGACCCGGGACTAGTATCCACGAGCAGTACTTC
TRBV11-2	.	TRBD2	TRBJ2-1	CASSFFPRAGRYNEQFF	TGTGCCAGCAGCTTCTTTCCCAGAGCGGGGCGGTACAATGAGCAGTTCTTC
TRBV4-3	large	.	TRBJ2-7	CASSRPKGGESEQYF	TGCGCCAGCAGCCGGCCTAAGGGGGGGGAGAGTGAGCAGTACTTC
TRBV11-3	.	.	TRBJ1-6	CASSLGVVDNSPLHF	TGTGCCAGCAGCTTAGGCGTAGTTGATAATTCACCCCTCCACTTT
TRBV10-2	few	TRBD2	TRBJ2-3	CASGLAGGSTDTQYF	TGCGCCAGCGGACTAGCGGGGGGGAGCACAGATACGCAGTATTTT
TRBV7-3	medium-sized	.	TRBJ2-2	CASSSTGNTGELFF	TGTGCCAGCAGTTCGACAGGGAACACCGGGGAGCTGTTTTTT
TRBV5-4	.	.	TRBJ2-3	CASSQEGGRADTQYF	TGCGCCAGCAGCCAAGAGGGGGGACGCGCAGATACGCAGTATTTT
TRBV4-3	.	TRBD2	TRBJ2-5	CASSQGHPRTSESQETQYF	TGCGCCAGCAGCCAAGGGCACCCTAGGACTAGCGAGAGCCAAGAGACCCAGTACTTC
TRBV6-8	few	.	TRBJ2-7	CASSTRTPAYEQYF	TGTGCCAGCAGTACCCGTACTCCCGCCTACGAGCAGTACTTC
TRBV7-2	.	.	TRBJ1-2	CASSLGSAGIYGYTF	TGTGCCAGCAGCTTAGGGTCGGCAGGGATTTATGGCTACACCTTC
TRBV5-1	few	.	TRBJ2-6	CASSLGVSLSGANVLTF	TGCGCCAGCAGCTTAGGGGTCTCTCTCTCTGGGGCCAACGTCCTGACTTTC
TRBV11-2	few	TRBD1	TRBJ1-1	CASRTLQGTEAFF	TGTGCCAGCAGAACCTTACAGGGGACTGAAGCTTTCTTT
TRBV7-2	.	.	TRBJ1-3	CASSFYGGFSGNTIYF	TGTGCCAGCAGCTTCTATGGGGGGTTCTCTGGAAACACCATATATTTT
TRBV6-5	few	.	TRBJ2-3	CASGAGWTDTQYF	TGTGCCAGCGGGGCAGGTTGGACAGATACGCAGTATTTT
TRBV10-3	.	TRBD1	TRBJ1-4	CAISATTGDEKLFF	TGTGCCATCAGTGCTACCACAGGGGATGAAAAACTGTTTTTT
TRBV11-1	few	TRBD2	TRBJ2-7	CASSRPGLAGYEQYF	TGTGCCAGCAGCCGCCCCGGACTAGCGGGGTACGAGCAGTACTTC
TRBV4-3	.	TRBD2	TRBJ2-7	CASSQVLAGGGEQYF	TGCGCCAGCAGCCAAGTTCTAGCGGGGGGTGGCGAGCAGTACTTC
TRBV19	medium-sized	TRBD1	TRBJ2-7	CASRNRGAYEQYF	TGTGCCAGTAGGAACAGGGGAGCCTACGAGCAGTACTTC
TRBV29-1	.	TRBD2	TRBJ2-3	CSVDGTSGGTGDTQYF	TGCAGCGTCGATGGGACTAGCGGGGGGACTGGGGATACGCAGTATTTT
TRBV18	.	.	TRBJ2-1	CASSPPYNEQFF	TGTGCCAGCTCACCTCCATACAATGAGCAGTTCTTC
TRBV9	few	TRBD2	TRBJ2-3	CASSPIPLLAGGTDTQYF	TGTGCCAGCAGCCCAATCCCCCTTCTAGCGGGGGGCACAGATACGCAGTATTTT